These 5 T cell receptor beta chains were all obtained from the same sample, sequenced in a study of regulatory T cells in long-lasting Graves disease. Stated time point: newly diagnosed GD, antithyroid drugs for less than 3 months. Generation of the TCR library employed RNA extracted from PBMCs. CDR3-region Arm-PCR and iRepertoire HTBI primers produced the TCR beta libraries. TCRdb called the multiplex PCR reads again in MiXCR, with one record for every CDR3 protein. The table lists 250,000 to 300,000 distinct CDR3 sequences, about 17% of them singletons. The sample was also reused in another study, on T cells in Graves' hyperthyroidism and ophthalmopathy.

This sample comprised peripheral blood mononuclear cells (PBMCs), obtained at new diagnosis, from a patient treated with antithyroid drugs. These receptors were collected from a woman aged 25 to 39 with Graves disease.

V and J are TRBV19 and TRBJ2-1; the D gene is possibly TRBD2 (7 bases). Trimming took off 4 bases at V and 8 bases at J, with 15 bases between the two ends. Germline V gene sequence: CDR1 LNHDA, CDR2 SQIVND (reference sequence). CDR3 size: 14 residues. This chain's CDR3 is CASSRAGEGYEQFF. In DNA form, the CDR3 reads TGTGCCAGTAGTAGGGCAGGGGAGGGTTATGAGCAGTTCTTC.

The CDR3 DNA reads TGCGCCAGCAGTGAGTCGAACAGTTTCATAGCTTTCTTT. Its protein product is CASSESNSFIAFF. The chain combines TRBV10-1 with TRBJ1-1; D ambiguous. CDR1 is WNHNN, CDR2 SYGVQD, per germline (reference sequence). V dropped 0 bases and J dropped 10 bases, with 12 bases sitting between them. The CDR3 totals 13 residues.

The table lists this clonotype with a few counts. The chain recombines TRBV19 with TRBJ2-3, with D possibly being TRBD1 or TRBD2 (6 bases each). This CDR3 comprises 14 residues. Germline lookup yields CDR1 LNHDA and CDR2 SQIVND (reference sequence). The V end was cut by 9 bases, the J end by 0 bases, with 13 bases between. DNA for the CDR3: TGTGCCAGCGGTGGGGGGCTTAGCACAGATACGCAGTATTTT. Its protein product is CASGGGLSTDTQYF.

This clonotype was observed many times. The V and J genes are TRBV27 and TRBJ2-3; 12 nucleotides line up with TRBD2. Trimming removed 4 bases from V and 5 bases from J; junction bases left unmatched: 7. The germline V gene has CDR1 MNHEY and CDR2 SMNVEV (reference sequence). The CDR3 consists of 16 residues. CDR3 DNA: TGTGCCAGCAGTTCATGGACTAGCGGGGTGGGAGATACGCAGTATTTT. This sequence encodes CASSSWTSGVGDTQYF.

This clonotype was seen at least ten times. The DNA of the CDR3 is TGTGCCAGCAGTCGGGCCGGGGGAGGGGAGCTGTTTTTT. This encodes CASSRAGGGELFF. The chain links TRBV12-3 or TRBV12-4 to TRBJ2-2; the D gene is possibly TRBD2 (6 bases). This CDR3 region has 13 residues. Trimming removed 5 bases from V and 8 bases from J, with 12 bases in between.